The clone carrying this T cell receptor beta chain has a single count. The data stem from a study of cytomegalovirus exposure and HLA in healthy donors. The PCR had 60 Vbeta and 13 Jbeta primers. The method was immunoSEQ multiplex PCR; TCRdb's version includes in-frame clones alone and lacks a portion of them. The sample records about 98,000 clones, about 74% being singletons. Germline CDR1 MDHEN, CDR2 SYDVKM. Trimming took off 9 bases at V and 5 bases at J, with 16 bases between the two ends. There are 13 residues in the CDR3. Sequencing was done on a sample of PBMCs. The receptor was derived from a male donor in good health and CMV-seronegative. The genes are TRBV28 and TRBJ1-1; D unresolved. CDR3 DNA sequence: TGTGCCAGTAACTCTGGGCCGGGGACTGAAGCTTTCTTT. It is translated as CASNSGPGTEAFF.